This note documents a single TCR beta chain sequence. Its antigen is not identified. This CDR3 has 14 residues. CDR1 and CDR2 from the germline V gene are MNHEY and SVGAGI. The trim removed 2 bases at V and 4 bases at J, leaving 4 bases unmatched. These data originate in a study of graft-versus-host responses after intestinal transplantation. This table comes from immunoSEQ multiplex PCR, and its TCRdb copy is limited to in-frame clones, with some not included. The data contain more than 60,000 clones, around 91% of them singletons. Findings and caveats of the study: In recipient marrow, GvH clones were found, and some appeared first in ileum or blood. Early HvG declines after transplant were associated with peak circulating GvH clone levels.

The TCR was taken from a human donor who received an intestinal transplant. The V gene is TRBV6-5, the J gene TRBJ2-7; TRBD2 matches at 8 bases. This specimen was unstimulated CD8+ T cells sorted from spleen or lymph node cells, taken before intestinal transplant. The DNA for the CDR3 is TGTGCCAGCAGTTACGGGCGGGGGGCATACGAGCAGTACTTC. Residues: CASSYGRGAYEQYF.